The 32 T cell receptor beta chains below all came from one sample that was sequenced in a study of cytomegalovirus exposure and HLA in healthy donors (dated by TCRdb to 2016 to 2017). Libraries were constructed by the immunoSEQ multiplex PCR assay. This immuneACCESS table, as held by TCRdb, lists in-frame sequences with V and J called but not all clones. Of the missing ones, under half trace to an unresolved V gene in checked studies; the others have no known cause. For this sample the table gives roughly 130,000 clones, of which roughly 86% were detected only once. 1.4% to 1.5% of the sample is in the top ten clones. The sequenced material came from PBMCs. The receptor set was obtained from a man aged 30-40 years in good health and CMV-seronegative.

The V call is TRBV10-1, the J call TRBJ2-5, with 9 bases that match TRBD1. The CDR3 covers 15 residues. J lost 8 bases, V lost 3 bases, and 10 bases had no gene match. CDR1 is WNHNN, CDR2 SYGVQD, per germline (reference sequence). CDR3 region: CASSDGGTGKITQYF. The CDR3 DNA is TGCGCCAGCAGTGACGGAGGGACAGGGAAAATAACCCAGTACTTC.

This clone appeared a single time. The rearrangement links TRBV5-4 to TRBJ2-3, with D unresolved. Trimming stripped 3 bases from V and 0 bases from J, with 11 bases between. The CDR3 totals 15 residues. Germline CDR1 SGHNT, CDR2 YYREEE (reference sequence). The CDR3 loop is CASSSSVTSTDTQYF. The DNA for the CDR3 is TGTGCCAGCAGCTCCTCGGTTACTAGCACAGATACGCAGTATTTT.

V and J are TRBV30 and TRBJ2-7, with 9 bases aligning to TRBD1. J lost 7 bases, V lost 2 bases, and 15 bases had no gene match. The V gene's germline CDR1 is GTSNPN and CDR2 SVGIG (reference sequence). The CDR3 totals 16 residues. CDR3 sequence (DNA): TGTGCCTGGAGTCTCAAAGGGACAGGGAATCGTCGAGAGCAGTACTTC. Its translation: CAWSLKGTGNRREQYF.

The chain joins TRBV5-1 to TRBJ1-2, with 7 bases aligning to TRBD1. CDR1 is SGHRS, CDR2 YFSETQ, per germline. This CDR3 is 14 amino acids long. V shed 0 bases, J shed 9 bases, and the junction held 8 bases outside the gene matches. CDR3 nucleotides: TGCGCCAGCAGCTTGGCCCAGGGGGATAGAAGCTACACCTTC. Its protein is CASSLAQGDRSYTF. Looking up the rest from reference TRBV5-1 and TRBJ1-2 gives the full variable domain: KAGVTQTPRYLIKTRGQQVTLSCSPISGHRSVSWYQQTPGQGLQFLFEYFSETQRNKGNFPGRFSGRQFSNSRSEMNVSTLELGDSALYLCASSLAQGDRSYTFGSGTRLTVV.

The chain employs TRBV7-2 and TRBJ2-7; 7 bases line up with TRBD2. CDR3 length: 15 residues. The trim removed 1 base at V and 2 bases at J, leaving 5 bases unmatched. Germline CDR1 SGHTA, CDR2 FQGNSA. The CDR3 reads CASSLVPSGAYEQYF. The CDR3 nucleotides are TGTGCCAGCAGCTTAGTTCCTAGCGGTGCCTACGAGCAGTACTTC.

The chain uses TRBV27 and TRBJ2-7; 7 positions agree with TRBD1. V trimming: 2 bases; J trimming: 0 bases; junction bases outside the gene matches: 4. CDR3 length: 15 residues. Germline V CDR1 and CDR2: MNHEY, SMNVEV (reference sequence). The CDR3, as DNA: TGTGCCAGCAGTTTAAGGGGGACAGTCTCCTACGAGCAGTACTTC. This encodes CASSLRGTVSYEQYF.

The chain has TRBV15 and TRBJ2-5; TRBD1 might be the D (5 bases). Germline V gene sequence: CDR1 LNHNV, CDR2 YYDKDF (reference sequence). V lost 5 bases to trimming and J lost 0 bases, with 10 bases between them. There are 14 residues in the CDR3. CDR3 sequence reads: CATSWRQYQETQYF. As DNA, the CDR3 is TGTGCCACCAGCTGGAGACAGTACCAAGAGACCCAGTACTTC.

The chain combines TRBV10-2 with TRBJ1-3; perhaps TRBD1 as D (5 bases). Trimming cost V 4 bases and J 2 bases, with 9 bases left between them. Germline CDR1 reads WSHSY; CDR2 reads SAAADI. This CDR3 has 14 amino acids. CDR3 residues: CASSAGGTGNTIYF. CDR3 nucleotides: TGCGCCAGCAGTGCGGGGGGGACTGGAAACACCATATATTTT.

The chain recombines TRBV5-4 with TRBJ1-5; 7 nucleotides match TRBD1. This CDR3 comprises 14 residues. V shed 5 bases, J shed 5 bases, and the junction held 7 bases outside the gene matches. CDR1 is SGHNT, CDR2 YYREEE, per germline (reference sequence). The CDR3 is CASSFRGSDQPQHF. DNA for the CDR3: TGTGCCAGCAGTTTCAGGGGGAGTGATCAGCCCCAGCATTTT.

This chain connects TRBV11-2 to TRBJ2-7; 9 bases are a match to TRBD2. CDR1 and CDR2 (germline): SGHAT, FQNNGV. Trimming removed 4 bases from V and 5 bases from J; junction bases left unmatched: 9. The CDR3 contains 15 residues. The CDR3 loop reads CASSYLAGFMNEQYF. CDR3 nucleotide sequence: TGTGCCAGCAGCTACCTAGCGGGGTTTATGAACGAGCAGTACTTC.

This sequence joins TRBV25-1 and TRBJ1-2, with TRBD1 identical over 10 bases. J lost 4 bases, V lost 8 bases, and 4 bases had no gene match. Looked up from germline, CDR1 is MGHDK and CDR2 is SYGVNS. The CDR3 has 13 residues. CDR3 nucleotide sequence: TGTGCCAGCTGGGACAGGGGTTCCTATGGCTACACCTTC. It yields the protein CASWDRGSYGYTF.

The chain has TRBV7-2 and TRBJ2-6; tentative D call: TRBD1 (5 bases). Deletions cut 4 bases from V and 1 base from J, with 11 bases between. Germline V lookup: CDR1 SGHTA, CDR2 FQGNSA. The CDR3 covers 16 residues. The CDR3 nucleotides read TGTGCCAGCAGCTCCATAAACAGGTCTGGGGCCAACGTCCTGACTTTC. Its protein product is CASSSINRSGANVLTF.

The chain has TRBV7-2 and TRBJ1-5; 7 nucleotides agree with TRBD1. Germline CDR1 is SGHTA and CDR2 is FQGNSA. The CDR3 is 17 residues long. V lost 2 bases to trimming and J lost 2 bases; unmatched junction nucleotides: 9. The CDR3 spells CASSLLPTGAGNQPQHF. The CDR3, as DNA: TGTGCCAGCAGCTTACTTCCCACAGGGGCGGGCAATCAGCCCCAGCATTTT.

The chain couples TRBV6-5 to TRBJ2-1; perhaps TRBD1 as D (6 bases). The CDR3 has 14 residues. V was cut by 6 bases and J by 12 bases, with 21 bases left in between. Germline CDR1 and CDR2: MNHEY and SVGAGI. The CDR3 region is CASSEDSRRGGQFF. Written as DNA, the CDR3 is TGTGCCAGCAGCGAGGACAGCCGTCGAGGAGGGCAGTTCTTC.

As for this clone: The sample has other DNA sequences that encode this CDR3 too. The chain uses TRBV4-1 and TRBJ2-5; tentatively, D is TRBD2 (7 bases). This CDR3 is built from 14 residues. CDR1 and CDR2 (germline): MGHRA, YSYEKL. With 0 bases removed from V and 4 bases from J, the gap between germline ends came to 9 bases. The CDR3 region has the DNA TGCGCCAGCAGCCAAGAAGGGGGGGCAGAGACCCAGTACTTC. This encodes CASSQEGGAETQYF.

The V and J genes are TRBV9 and TRBJ2-6, with D unclear. This CDR3 has 17 residues. The germline gives CDR1 SGDLS, CDR2 YYNGEE. With 2 bases removed from V and 2 bases from J, the gap between germline ends came to 14 bases. In DNA form, the CDR3 reads TGTGCCAGCAGCGTCGCCCTCCGGAGTACTGGGGCCAACGTCCTGACTTTC. Protein: CASSVALRSTGANVLTF.

The rearrangement links TRBV6-1 to TRBJ1-5; D might be TRBD1 (5 bases). The CDR3 totals 14 residues. Germline-derived CDR1 and CDR2 are MNHNS and SASEGT. The V end was cut by 4 bases, the J end by 3 bases, with 10 bases between. Written as DNA, the CDR3 is TGTGCCAGCAGTGTAAAAGGGGACAATCAGCCCCAGCATTTT. It yields the protein CASSVKGDNQPQHF.

V and J are TRBV7-2 and TRBJ2-7, with 9 positions matching TRBD2. The trim removed 5 bases at V and 5 bases at J, leaving 7 bases unmatched. This CDR3 contains 14 residues. Germline V CDR1 and CDR2: SGHTA, FQGNSA. CDR3 residues: CASSKGLARNEQYF. The CDR3 nucleotides are TGTGCCAGCAGCAAGGGACTAGCAAGAAACGAGCAGTACTTC.

This chain uses TRBV12-5 with TRBJ2-7; TRBD2 agrees at 11 bases. The junction had 2 bases not matched to a gene; V was cut back by 4 bases and J by 6 bases. The CDR3 has 13 amino acids. Germline V gene lookup returns CDR1 LGHNT and CDR2 FRNRAP. Written as DNA, the CDR3 is TGTGCTAGTGGTTCGGGACTAGCGGTCGAGCAGTACTTC. It specifies CASGSGLAVEQYF.

This chain connects TRBV21-1 to TRBJ1-5; the DNA was not compared with TRBD1, the D call given in the table. TRBV21-1 is a recognized pseudogene. The CDR3 is made up of 15 amino acids. CDR3 residues: CASRTRTGSNQPQHF. The CDR3 bases are TGTGCCAGCAGGACGAGGACAGGGAGCAATCAGCCCCAGCATTTT.

The rearrangement links TRBV18 to TRBJ1-2; 7 positions match TRBD1. CDR1 KGHSH and CDR2 LQKENI come from the germline V gene. The CDR3 covers 15 residues. V lost 5 bases to trimming and J lost 2 bases; unmatched junction nucleotides: 8. The CDR3 DNA is TGTGCCAGCTCATCGGACAGGTTGAAGAACTATGGCTACACCTTC. Protein product: CASSSDRLKNYGYTF.

Here the CDR3 DNA reads TGTGCCAGCAGCGTAGTAGCGGGAGGTCTAGATGAGCAGTTCTTC. This encodes CASSVVAGGLDEQFF. J is TRBJ2-1 and V is TRBV9, with 10 positions matching TRBD2. Germline loops: CDR1 SGDLS, CDR2 YYNGEE. After removal of 0 bases from V and 8 bases from J, the junction contained 5 bases not matched to a gene. The CDR3 has 15 amino acids.

The rearrangement uses TRBV2 and TRBJ2-7, with 9 bases fitting TRBD1. Germline V gene data show CDR1 as SNHLY and CDR2 as FYNNEI. The trim removed 7 bases at V and 4 bases at J, leaving 8 bases unmatched. The CDR3 is 14 amino acids. This CDR3 reads CASMRDREGYEQYF. CDR3 sequence (DNA): TGTGCCAGCATGCGGGACAGGGAAGGTTACGAGCAGTACTTC.

The J gene is TRBJ2-4, the V gene TRBV19; D perhaps matches TRBD2 (5 bases). Deletions cut 4 bases from V and 1 base from J, with 14 bases between. From germline, CDR1 is LNHDA and CDR2 SQIVND (reference sequence). The CDR3 contains 16 residues. This chain's CDR3 is CASSTVGVGAKNIQYF. The CDR3 DNA reads as TGTGCCAGTAGTACCGTCGGGGTGGGGGCCAAAAACATTCAGTACTTC.

The CDR3 nucleotides are TGTGCCAGCAGTGTAGGAGGGGAGGGAGATACGCAGTATTTT. Translating it yields CASSVGGEGDTQYF. V is TRBV6-4 and J is TRBJ2-3, with 7 nucleotides matching TRBD2. This CDR3 comprises 14 residues. Germline CDR1 MRHNA, CDR2 SNTAGT. After removal of 4 bases from V and 5 bases from J, the junction contained 6 bases not matched to a gene.

The chain employs TRBV30 and TRBJ2-3; possibly TRBD2 for D (6 bases). The germline V and J ends were trimmed by 5 bases and 11 bases, with 14 bases remaining between them. The CDR3 extends over 11 amino acids. Germline V gives CDR1 GTSNPN, CDR2 SVGIG (reference sequence). This CDR3 reads CAWGPGLKQYF. The CDR3 DNA is TGTGCCTGGGGCCCGGGACTTAAGCAGTATTTT.

The chain joins TRBV18 to TRBJ1-1, with D maybe TRBD1 (6 bases). V lost 2 bases and J lost 5, with 15 bases in between. This CDR3 region has 15 residues. Germline CDR1 KGHSH, CDR2 LQKENI. CDR3 nucleotides: TGTGCCAGCTCACCATTGGGACAAAAAGGGACTGAAGCTTTCTTT. It is translated as CASSPLGQKGTEAFF.

This clone was detected only once. The chain couples TRBV7-9 to TRBJ2-1, with 10 bases aligning to TRBD2. This CDR3 comprises 16 residues. Germline values: CDR1 SEHNR, CDR2 FQNEAQ (reference sequence). V gave up 2 bases and J gave up 0 bases; unmatched junction bases: 1. The CDR3 nucleotides are TGTGCCAGCAGCTTACTAGCGGGAGCCTCCTACAATGAGCAGTTCTTC. This codes for CASSLLAGASYNEQFF.

The V and J genes are TRBV6-4 and TRBJ2-2; 9 bases are a match to TRBD2. J lost 4 bases, V lost 0 bases, and 0 bases had no gene match. This CDR3 is built from 15 residues. Germline CDR1 MRHNA, CDR2 SNTAGT. The CDR3 region is CASSDSSGSTGELFF. The CDR3, as DNA: TGTGCCAGCAGTGACTCTAGCGGGAGCACCGGGGAGCTGTTTTTT.

This sequence joins TRBV5-1 and TRBJ1-5; D unresolved. The length of the CDR3 is 15 residues. Trimming took 0 bases from V and 4 from J, leaving 11 bases between them. Germline loops: CDR1 SGHRS, CDR2 YFSETQ. CDR3 sequence: CASSLGTVRNQPQHF. The DNA for the CDR3 is TGCGCCAGCAGCTTGGGCACTGTCAGGAATCAGCCCCAGCATTTT. Full variable domain (missing parts from reference TRBV5-1 and TRBJ1-5): KAGVTQTPRYLIKTRGQQVTLSCSPISGHRSVSWYQQTPGQGLQFLFEYFSETQRNKGNFPGRFSGRQFSNSRSEMNVSTLELGDSALYLCASSLGTVRNQPQHFGDGTRLSIL.

The chain combines TRBV30 with TRBJ1-5; D is ambiguous. CDR3 size: 13 residues. V was trimmed by 3 bases and J by 2 bases, leaving 8 bases between them. Germline V gives CDR1 GTSNPN, CDR2 SVGIG (reference sequence). CDR3 sequence reads: CAWSPVGNQPQHF. CDR3 coding DNA: TGTGCCTGGAGCCCGGTAGGCAATCAGCCCCAGCATTTT.

CDR3 DNA sequence: TGTGCCAGCAATAGACAGGGGGCGAGCTACGAGCAGTACTTC. It encodes CASNRQGASYEQYF. The V call is TRBV6-1, the J call TRBJ2-7; 10 bases fit TRBD1. The length of the CDR3 is 14 residues. Germline values: CDR1 MNHNS, CDR2 SASEGT. V shed 7 bases, J shed 3 bases, and the junction held 6 bases outside the gene matches.